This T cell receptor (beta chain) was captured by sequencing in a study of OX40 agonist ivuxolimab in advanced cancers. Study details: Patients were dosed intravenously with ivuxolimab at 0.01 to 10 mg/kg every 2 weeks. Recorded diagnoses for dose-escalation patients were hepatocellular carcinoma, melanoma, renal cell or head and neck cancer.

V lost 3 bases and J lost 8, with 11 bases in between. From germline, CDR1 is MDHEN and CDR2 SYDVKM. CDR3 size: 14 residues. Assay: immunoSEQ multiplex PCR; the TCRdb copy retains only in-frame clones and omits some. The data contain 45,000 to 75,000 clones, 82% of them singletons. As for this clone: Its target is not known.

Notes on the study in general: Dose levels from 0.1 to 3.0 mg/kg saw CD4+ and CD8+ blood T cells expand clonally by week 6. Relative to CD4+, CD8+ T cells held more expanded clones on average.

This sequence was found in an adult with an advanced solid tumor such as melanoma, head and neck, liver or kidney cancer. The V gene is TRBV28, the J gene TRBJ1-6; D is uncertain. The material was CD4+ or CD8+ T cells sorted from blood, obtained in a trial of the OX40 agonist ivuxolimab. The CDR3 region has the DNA TGTGCCAGCAGTTTGAGCCGATCGCATTCACCCCTCCACTTT. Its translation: CASSLSRSHSPLHF.